The T cell receptor (beta chain) under discussion was sequenced for a study of T cell clonality in common variable immunodeficiency (dated by TCRdb to the mid-2010s). From the cysteine up to the phenylalanine, the CDR3 has a length of 17 residues. Only the CDR3 bases that were read are kept: 42 of them, in frame from base 1. CDR1 and CDR2, per the germline V gene (reference sequence), are LNHDA and SQIVND. Between the V and J ends, shortened by 3 bases and 2 bases respectively, the junction contains 20 bases. Beyond this particular receptor, the publication reports: Although equal DNA input was used, an average of approximately 82,000 unique sequences per sample was obtained for controls, compared with about 31,547 for CVID samples. Compared with healthy controls, CVID subjects showed increased TCRbeta clonality (t-test p = 0.018), a feature most characteristic of about a third of subjects. Correlations of repertoire features with clinical complications were constrained by heterogeneity among patients within the CVID cohort. CVID subjects shared fewer TCRbeta clones with each other than healthy controls did (p < 0.0001). Reportedly, TCRbeta sequences from CVID had fewer deletions and N-nucleotide insertions, and highly modified clones with 13 or more V deletions were absent from CVID. According to the authors, figuring out what caused the increased clonality in CVID would require sequencing the repertoires of T cell subpopulations.

Standard criteria, namely reduction of serum IgG, IgA and/or IgM below the normal range together with specific antibody deficiency, were applied for the diagnosis of CVID. There were 40 to 45 subjects in the CVID group (about 29 male and roughly 15 female), ranging in age from about 8 to 70 years, with a mean age of 40. Most of the CVID patients and most of the healthy controls were of Caucasian heritage. At the time of study participation, every CVID subject had been on replacement immunoglobulin therapy for one year or longer. When blood was collected, none of the CVID subjects were ill or on immunomodulatory or immunosuppressive medication. Heparinized peripheral whole blood samples of about 5 to 9 ml were collected from each donor. Genomic DNA from adults with common variable immune deficiency (CVID) and from healthy adult controls was used to sequence TCRbeta CDR3 repertoires. Diluted blood was subjected to density centrifugation over Hypaque 1077 or Ficoll-Paque for isolation of peripheral blood mononuclear cells. Unsorted mononuclear cells served as the source of genomic DNA, which was extracted either by Qiagen column purification or by a centrifugation-based method.

Equivalent amounts of genomic DNA from CVID and control samples were used as sequencing input. For every sample, a 60 bp segment covering the rearranged TCRbeta CDR3 region was amplified and then sequenced. The immunoSEQ assay, a bias-corrected multiplex PCR with high-throughput sequencing, was employed for TCRbeta amplification. Processing in the source paper ran as follows. Every unique nucleotide sequence was considered a clone and was annotated with V, D and J genes, copy number and frequency. Sequences were labeled productive if in frame, and non-productive if out of frame or containing stop codons. As previously described, clonality was calculated on the basis of Shannon's entropy. Mean CDR3 Kyte-Doolittle hydropathy was derived from the predicted amino acid sequences of productive clones. Scaled V gene usage was hierarchically clustered using Manhattan distance and complete linkage with the R hclust function. Sharing of clones by CDR3 amino acid sequence was evaluated through resampling of 12 repertoires per group over 100 rounds. Repertoires were searched for roughly 63 published EBV-specific and around 230 published CMV-specific TCRbeta sequences. Two CVID samples yielding fewer than 10,000 sequences were excluded from analysis, leaving fewer than 50 CVID repertoires. In its TCRdb copy, this immuneACCESS table keeps in-frame sequences only and misses some clones. Where compared with another copy, unresolved V genes explain less than half of these, and the others have no known cause. Clonal size and the V and J genes are those of that table, whereas D and trimming came from the DNA. This sample has 28,000 or so clones, none of them a singleton. The top ten hold nearly 25% of the sample.

This clone was seen many times. Its antigen has not been determined. With the read ending 3 residues before the CDR3 end, the germline J gene is used to fill in that end. This receptor was taken from a human donor with common variable immunodeficiency. The V gene is TRBV19 and the J gene is TRBJ2-7; perhaps TRBD2 is the D gene, with 5 bases matching. The source material was peripheral blood mononuclear cells. The CDR3 DNA, read in part, is TGTGCCAGTAGTATGAGGGTCGGAGACGGAATACCCTACGAG. Its translation reads: CASSMRVGDGIPYE. The entire CDR3 is CASSMRVGDGIPYEQYF.